Below are 30 T cell receptor beta chains sequenced from a single sample in a study of response to subunit inactivated influenza vaccine. TCRdb called the RT-PCR reads again in MiXCR, with one record for every CDR3 protein. The table has 530,000 or so distinct CDR3 sequences, roughly 27% seen once. The specimen was CD4+ T cells sorted from PBMCs, collected roughly 5 days after vaccination. The receptor source for this set is a man over 45 who received an inactivated influenza vaccine.

This clonotype was detected ten times or more. V is TRBV15 and J is TRBJ1-3, with 7 positions matching TRBD1. The germline V gene encodes CDR1 LNHNV and CDR2 YYDKDF (reference sequence). Unmatched junction bases numbered 8, after V lost 3 bases and J lost 0 bases. The CDR3 loop spans 17 amino acids. The CDR3 reads CATSRGWDSLSGNTIYF. CDR3 coding DNA: TGTGCCACCAGCAGGGGATGGGACAGCCTCTCTGGAAACACCATATATTTT.

This clonotype was picked up a small number of times. The rearrangement links TRBV11-2 to TRBJ2-7; D possibly matches TRBD1 or TRBD2 (5 bases each). The CDR3 has 16 residues. Germline V gives CDR1 SGHAT, CDR2 FQNNGV. Trimming removed 6 bases from V and 2 bases from J, with 20 bases in between. Here the CDR3 reads CASRPNRGVRAYEQYF. The CDR3 bases are TGTGCCAGCAGACCGAACAGAGGGGTCAGGGCCTACGAGCAGTACTTC.

V gene TRBV28 combines with J gene TRBJ1-5; TRBD1 matches 7 bases. CDR1 and CDR2 (germline): MDHEN, SYDVKM. The CDR3 consists of 14 residues. With 5 bases clipped from V and 3 bases from J, the junction kept 4 bases outside the gene matches. CDR3 loop: CASSRGPLNQPQHF. CDR3 nucleotides: TGTGCCAGCAGTAGGGGGCCGCTCAATCAGCCCCAGCATTTT.

The chain carries TRBV29-1 and TRBJ2-7, with D tentatively TRBD1 (6 bases). V was cut by 4 bases and J by 0 bases, with 10 bases left in between. The CDR3 contains 13 residues. Germline-derived CDR1 and CDR2 are SQVTM and ANQGSEA. CDR3 bases: TGCAGCGTTGTAAGGGGGAGCTCCTACGAGCAGTACTTC. It translates to CSVVRGSSYEQYF.

The chain links TRBV7-2 to TRBJ2-4, with 9 bases lining up with TRBD1. After removal of 5 bases from V and 1 base from J, the junction contained 6 bases not matched to a gene. CDR1 and CDR2 (germline): SGHTA, FQGNSA. This CDR3 has 16 amino acids. In DNA, the CDR3 is TGTGCCAGCAGCCAGGGGACAGGGTCGGCCAAAAACATTCAGTACTTC. It translates to CASSQGTGSAKNIQYF. The full variable domain, rest sourced from reference TRBV7-2 and TRBJ2-4, is GAGVSQSPSNKVTEKGKDVELRCDPISGHTALYWYRQSLGQGLEFLIYFQGNSAPDKSGLPSDRFSAERTGGSVSTLTIQRTQQEDSAVYLCASSQGTGSAKNIQYFGAGTRLSVL.

The chain links TRBV20-1 to TRBJ2-7; perhaps TRBD1 as D (6 bases). V gave up 3 bases and J gave up 3 bases, with 18 bases separating them. Germline CDR1 DFQATT, CDR2 SNEGSKA (reference sequence). This CDR3 region has 15 residues. The chain's CDR3 is CSARPRTEFRYEQYF. The CDR3 DNA reads TGCAGTGCTAGGCCTCGGACAGAGTTTCGCTACGAGCAGTACTTC.

This clonotype has more than one count but fewer than ten. The chain couples TRBV10-3 to TRBJ2-1; TRBD2 matches 7 bases. CDR3 length equals 14 residues. Germline V gene sequence: CDR1 ENHRY, CDR2 SYGVKD. V was clipped by 5 bases and J by 7 bases; unmatched bases: 8. The CDR3 loop is CAISSGAVPNEQFF. The CDR3 DNA sequence: TGTGCCATCAGTAGCGGGGCCGTACCGAATGAGCAGTTCTTC.

This clonotype was observed a few times. The chain has TRBV5-1 and TRBJ2-3, with TRBD2 matching 10 bases. Trimming at V came to 4 bases and at J to 5 bases, leaving 10 bases not matched to a gene. This CDR3 contains 16 residues. The germline V gene has CDR1 SGHRS and CDR2 YFSETQ. The CDR3 loop reads CASSKVLAGDVDTQYF. CDR3 coding DNA: TGCGCCAGCAGCAAGGTGCTAGCGGGAGATGTAGATACGCAGTATTTT.

Only a few counts were recorded for this clonotype. This rearrangement joins TRBV2 to TRBJ1-2, with 10 bases identical to TRBD1. Losses at the gene ends were 6 bases for V and 4 bases for J; bases not matched to a gene: 8. Per the germline V gene, CDR1 is SNHLY and CDR2 is FYNNEI. The CDR3 length is 15 residues. The DNA for the CDR3 is TGTGCCAGCAGCGTCGACAGGGGGCATCCCTATGGCTACACCTTC. It specifies CASSVDRGHPYGYTF.

The chain combines TRBV12-3 or TRBV12-4 with TRBJ2-7, with 13 bases aligning to TRBD2. CDR3 length equals 13 residues. Trimming cost V 6 bases and J 7 bases; bases outside gene matches: 3. CDR3 region: CASRLAGGVEQYF. CDR3 coding DNA: TGTGCCAGCAGACTAGCGGGAGGGGTAGAGCAGTACTTC.

This clonotype was counted between two and nine times. V and J are TRBV20-1 and TRBJ1-1; 8 bases are a match to TRBD1. Trimming took 6 bases from V and 1 from J; bases not matched to a gene: 7. The CDR3 runs 14 residues. Germline CDR1 reads DFQATT; CDR2 reads SNEGSKA (reference sequence). The CDR3 loop is CSAPLGTGNTEAFF. The DNA for the CDR3 is TGCAGTGCCCCGTTAGGGACAGGGAACACTGAAGCTTTCTTT.

The J gene is TRBJ2-2, the V gene TRBV7-2, with no clear D. The ends were cut back, 2 bases at V and 4 bases at J, with 8 bases in the middle. The CDR3 is 14 residues long. CDR1 SGHTA and CDR2 FQGNSA come from the germline V gene. The CDR3 reads CASSLSLLTGELFF. In nucleotides, the CDR3 is TGTGCCAGCAGCTTATCACTGCTCACCGGGGAGCTGTTTTTT.

A few counts support this clonotype. The chain recombines TRBV4-3 with TRBJ1-2; 8 bases are a match to TRBD1. The V and J ends lost 2 bases and 0 bases, in that order; junction bases with no gene match: 8. There are 17 residues in the CDR3. The germline V gene encodes CDR1 LGHNA and CDR2 YSLEER. The CDR3, as DNA: TGCGCCAGCAGCCAAACGACAGGGGTCATAGCTAACTATGGCTACACCTTC. This translates into CASSQTTGVIANYGYTF.

This sequence joins TRBV7-2 and TRBJ2-4; 7 nucleotides match TRBD2. The CDR3 has 14 residues. Per the germline V gene, CDR1 is SGHTA and CDR2 is FQGNSA. The junction had 2 bases not matched to a gene; V was cut back by 1 base and J by 5 bases. CDR3 sequence reads: CASSLGRGENIQYF. The CDR3 DNA reads as TGTGCCAGCAGCTTAGGTCGGGGGGAAAACATTCAGTACTTC. The variable domain in full, with the rest retrieved from reference TRBV7-2 and TRBJ2-4, is GAGVSQSPSNKVTEKGKDVELRCDPISGHTALYWYRQSLGQGLEFLIYFQGNSAPDKSGLPSDRFSAERTGGSVSTLTIQRTQQEDSAVYLCASSLGRGENIQYFGAGTRLSVL.

This clonotype was observed a handful of times. The gene calls are TRBV3-1 and TRBJ1-5; D is uncertain. Looked up from germline, CDR1 is LGHDT and CDR2 is YNNKEL (reference sequence). V gave up 4 bases and J gave up 0 bases, with 7 bases separating them. CDR3 length equals 14 residues. The CDR3 sequence is CASSPVHSNQPQHF. The CDR3 region has the DNA TGTGCCAGCAGCCCGGTCCATAGCAATCAGCCCCAGCATTTT.

V is TRBV29-1 and J is TRBJ2-5; 8 positions agree with TRBD1. The junction had 6 bases not matched to a gene; V was cut back by 7 bases and J by 5 bases. The CDR3 is made up of 12 amino acids. The germline V gene encodes CDR1 SQVTM and CDR2 ANQGSEA. The CDR3 loop is CSGSGGAETQYF. The DNA for the CDR3 is TGCAGCGGGTCAGGGGGCGCGGAGACCCAGTACTTC.

This clonotype has just a few counts. This chain links TRBV7-6 with TRBJ2-7, with 7 positions matching TRBD1. After removal of 5 bases from V and 7 bases from J, the junction contained 14 bases not matched to a gene. The germline gives CDR1 SGHVS, CDR2 FNYEAQ. The CDR3 extends over 15 amino acids. The chain's CDR3 is CASSELGTVGAEQYF. The CDR3 DNA reads TGTGCCAGCAGCGAGTTGGGGACAGTGGGCGCGGAGCAGTACTTC.

The V gene is TRBV7-9, the J gene TRBJ2-2, with TRBD2 matching 7 bases. Trimming removed 0 bases from V and 0 bases from J; junction bases left unmatched: 4. CDR1 is SEHNR and CDR2 is FQNEAQ in the germline V gene (reference sequence). The CDR3 is made up of 17 amino acids. CDR3 coding DNA: TGTGCCAGCAGCTTAGCGACTAGCTTCGCGAACACCGGGGAGCTGTTTTTT. It specifies CASSLATSFANTGELFF.

This sequence joins TRBV29-1 and TRBJ1-1; TRBD1 matches at 8 bases. Germline CDR1 is SQVTM and CDR2 is ANQGSEA. Trimming removed 5 bases from V and 1 base from J; junction bases left unmatched: 3. The CDR3 sequence is 13 residues long. This CDR3 is CSVTGTGNTEAFF. DNA for the CDR3: TGCAGCGTTACTGGGACAGGGAACACTGAAGCTTTCTTT.

Only a few counts were recorded for this clonotype. The chain couples TRBV7-9 to TRBJ2-7; tentatively, D is TRBD2 (7 bases). This CDR3 comprises 13 residues. V shed 5 bases and J shed 5 bases, with 13 bases lying between them. Germline-derived CDR1 and CDR2 are SEHNR and FQNEAQ (reference sequence). The CDR3 loop reads CASSARGRNEQYF. In nucleotides, the CDR3 is TGTGCCAGCAGCGCGCGGGGGCGAAACGAGCAGTACTTC. Full variable domain (remainder filled in from reference TRBV7-9 and TRBJ2-7): DTGVSQNPRHKITKRGQNVTFRCDPISEHNRLYWYRQTLGQGPEFLTYFQNEAQLEKSRLLSDRFSAERPKGSFSTLEIQRTEQGDSAMYLCASSARGRNEQYFGPGTRLTVT.

This clonotype occurred a few times. J is TRBJ1-1 and V is TRBV5-1; TRBD1 agrees at 9 bases. The germline CDR1 and CDR2 sequences are SGHRS and YFSETQ. V dropped 5 bases and J dropped 6; count of bases not matched to a gene: 11. This CDR3 contains 15 residues. The CDR3 sequence: CASRPMGQGGSEAFF. The CDR3 DNA reads TGCGCCAGCAGACCGATGGGACAGGGCGGATCTGAAGCTTTCTTT.

This sequence joins TRBV4-3 and TRBJ1-1; 9 nucleotides agree with TRBD1. V lost 4 bases to trimming and J lost 4 bases; unmatched junction nucleotides: 4. The CDR3 is 14 residues long. CDR1 and CDR2 (germline): LGHNA, YSLEER. CDR3 sequence (DNA): TGCGCCAGCAGCCCAGACAGGGGGGTCACTGAAGCTTTCTTT. Protein: CASSPDRGVTEAFF.

This clonotype turned up a few times. This chain connects TRBV5-1 to TRBJ2-2; possibly TRBD1 for D (6 bases). The CDR3 is 15 residues long. With 3 bases removed from V and 6 bases from J, the gap between germline ends came to 15 bases. Germline V gene sequence: CDR1 SGHRS, CDR2 YFSETQ. CDR3 residues: CASSSDQGIPGELFF. CDR3 bases: TGCGCCAGCAGCTCGGACCAGGGGATCCCCGGGGAGCTGTTTTTT.

The chain combines TRBV3-1 with TRBJ2-7; maybe TRBD2 (7 bases). V gave up 4 bases and J gave up 4 bases, with 17 bases separating them. The CDR3 sequence is 15 residues long. Germline CDR1 is LGHDT and CDR2 is YNNKEL (reference sequence). This CDR3 reads CASSRGGLAAYEQYF. The CDR3, as DNA: TGTGCCAGCAGCCGGGGGGGGCTAGCGGCGTACGAGCAGTACTTC.

The chain links TRBV12-3 or TRBV12-4 to TRBJ2-3; 8 bases align to TRBD2. V lost 6 bases to trimming and J lost 15 bases; unmatched junction nucleotides: 11. This CDR3 is 12 amino acids long. The CDR3 DNA sequence: TGTGCCAGCAGGGGAACCGGGACTAGATCTTATTTT. Translating gives CASRGTGTRSYF.

The chain employs TRBV7-9 and TRBJ2-7, with D possibly being TRBD2 (6 bases). Trimming pared 2 bases from V and 1 base from J, leaving 15 bases between. The CDR3 length is 16 residues. Per the germline V gene, CDR1 is SEHNR and CDR2 is FQNEAQ (reference sequence). CDR3 residues: CASSLIGLAKSYEQYF. CDR3 nucleotide sequence: TGTGCCAGCAGCTTAATAGGGCTAGCGAAATCCTACGAGCAGTACTTC.

The V gene is TRBV5-1, the J gene TRBJ1-1; the D gene is possibly TRBD1 (5 bases). The V gene's germline CDR1 is SGHRS and CDR2 YFSETQ. The CDR3 runs to 14 residues. Trimming took off 1 base at V and 7 bases at J, with 14 bases between the two ends. In DNA, the CDR3 is TGCGCCAGCAGCTTGAGGCGTCAGGGAGGTGAAGCTTTCTTT. It yields the protein CASSLRRQGGEAFF.

This clonotype was found a few times. The rearrangement uses TRBV5-6 and TRBJ1-1, with TRBD1 matching 7 bases. The CDR3 consists of 16 residues. Germline V gene lookup returns CDR1 SGHDT and CDR2 YYEEEE. Trimming cost V 0 bases and J 6 bases; bases outside gene matches: 11. The CDR3 DNA is TGTGCCAGCAGCTTGGGGGCCGGGACAGCAAGTTCTGAAGCTTTCTTT. This translates into CASSLGAGTASSEAFF.

This clonotype was counted between two and nine times. The chain joins TRBV20-1 to TRBJ2-3, with D unresolved. CDR1 is DFQATT, CDR2 SNEGSKA, per germline (reference sequence). The V end was cut by 6 bases, the J end by 3 bases, with 13 bases between. The CDR3 is made up of 13 amino acids. Here the CDR3 DNA reads TGCAGTGCCCCCCAAGGGAATACAGATACGCAGTATTTT. Amino acid sequence: CSAPQGNTDTQYF.

There are a few counts of this clonotype. One junction end disagrees with the germline gene, perhaps due to a read error. The rearrangement uses TRBV12-3 or TRBV12-4 and TRBJ1-5; D remains ambiguous. The CDR3 covers 14 residues. The DNA of the CDR3 is TGTGCCAGCAGTTTCGGGAGGAGCAGTCAGCCCCAGCATTTT. Translation: CASSFGRSSQPQHF.